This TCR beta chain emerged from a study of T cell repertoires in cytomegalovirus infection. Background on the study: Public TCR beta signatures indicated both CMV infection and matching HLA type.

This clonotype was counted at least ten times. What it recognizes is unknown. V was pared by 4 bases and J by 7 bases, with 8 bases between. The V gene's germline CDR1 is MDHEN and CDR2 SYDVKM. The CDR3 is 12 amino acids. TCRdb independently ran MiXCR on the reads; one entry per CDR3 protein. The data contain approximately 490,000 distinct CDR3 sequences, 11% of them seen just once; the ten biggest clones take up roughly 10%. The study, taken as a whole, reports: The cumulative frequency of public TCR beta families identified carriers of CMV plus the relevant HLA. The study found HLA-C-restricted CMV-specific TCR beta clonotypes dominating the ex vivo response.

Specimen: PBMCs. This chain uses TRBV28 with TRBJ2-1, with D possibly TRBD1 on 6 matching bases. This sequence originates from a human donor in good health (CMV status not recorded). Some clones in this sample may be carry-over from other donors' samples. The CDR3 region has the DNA TGTGCCAGCAGTTCGAGGGGGAATGAGCAGTTCTTC. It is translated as CASSSRGNEQFF.